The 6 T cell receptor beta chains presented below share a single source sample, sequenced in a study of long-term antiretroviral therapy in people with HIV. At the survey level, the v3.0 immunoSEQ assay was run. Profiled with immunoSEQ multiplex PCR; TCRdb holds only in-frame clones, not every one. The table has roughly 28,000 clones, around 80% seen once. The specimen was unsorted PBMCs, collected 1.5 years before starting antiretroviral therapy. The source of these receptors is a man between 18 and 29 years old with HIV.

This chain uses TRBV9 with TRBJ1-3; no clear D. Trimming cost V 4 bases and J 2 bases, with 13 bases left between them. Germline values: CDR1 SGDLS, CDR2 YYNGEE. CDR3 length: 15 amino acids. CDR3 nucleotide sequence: TGTGCCAGCAGCCTCCTAATACACCCTGGAAACACCATATATTTT. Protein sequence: CASSLLIHPGNTIYF.

The CDR3 sequence: CATSERAGGLDEQFF. The CDR3 coding sequence is TGTGCCACCAGCGAGAGGGCGGGGGGTCTTGATGAGCAGTTCTTC. The V call is TRBV15, the J call TRBJ2-1; 8 bases map to TRBD2. V was clipped by 5 bases and J by 8 bases; unmatched bases: 11. Germline V CDR1 and CDR2: LNHNV, YYDKDF (reference sequence). This CDR3 has 15 residues.

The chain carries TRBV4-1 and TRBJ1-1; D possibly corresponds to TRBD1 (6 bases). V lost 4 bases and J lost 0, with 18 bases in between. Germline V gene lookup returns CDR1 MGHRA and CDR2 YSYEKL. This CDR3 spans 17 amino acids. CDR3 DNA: TGCGCCAGCAGCCGGAAGGGGGGTCCGAGTATGAACACTGAAGCTTTCTTT. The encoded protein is CASSRKGGPSMNTEAFF.

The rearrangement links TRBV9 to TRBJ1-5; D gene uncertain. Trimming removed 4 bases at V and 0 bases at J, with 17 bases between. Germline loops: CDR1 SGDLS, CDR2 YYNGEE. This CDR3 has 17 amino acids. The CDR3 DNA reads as TGTGCCAGCAGCCTAGGACCGTGGAAAAATAGCAATCAGCCCCAGCATTTT. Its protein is CASSLGPWKNSNQPQHF.

CDR3 nucleotide sequence: TGTGCCAGCAGCTTTGGTTATGAAAAACTGTTTTTT. It is translated as CASSFGYEKLFF. The gene calls are TRBV11-2 and TRBJ1-4; no firm D call. V was pared by 3 bases and J by 6 bases, with 5 bases between. Per the germline V gene, CDR1 is SGHAT and CDR2 is FQNNGV. The CDR3 extends over 12 amino acids. Together with reference TRBV11-2 and TRBJ1-4, the CDR3 gives the full variable domain: EAGVAQSPRYKIIEKRQSVAFWCNPISGHATLYWYQQILGQGPKLLIQFQNNGVVDDSQLPKDRFSAERLKGVDSTLKIQPAKLEDSAVYLCASSFGYEKLFFGSGTQLSVL.

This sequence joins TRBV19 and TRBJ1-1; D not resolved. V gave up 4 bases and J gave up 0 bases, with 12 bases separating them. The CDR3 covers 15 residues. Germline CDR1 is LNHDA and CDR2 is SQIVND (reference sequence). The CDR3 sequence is CASSNTVGLNTEAFF. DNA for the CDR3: TGTGCCAGTAGTAATACGGTCGGCCTGAACACTGAAGCTTTCTTT.